This paragraph covers one T cell receptor (beta chain) sequence. CDR3 length: 14 residues. The V segment lost 7 bases and the J segment 2 bases; nucleotides outside the gene matches: 4. The germline CDR1 and CDR2 sequences are LNHDA and SQIVND (reference sequence). This specimen comes from a study of blood T cell repertoires in COVID-19. Study-wide background: Spain, Italy and the United States supplied samples that represented acute and convalescent COVID-19.

Sequencing used immunoSEQ multiplex PCR; TCRdb keeps in-frame clones, though not all of them. The repertoire holds 250,000 to 350,000 clones, with roughly 83% as singletons. The sequenced material came from peripheral blood. The receptor was isolated from a human donor with COVID-19, enrolled during active disease. The donor label of this sample is uncertain. The genes are TRBV19 and TRBJ2-7; 11 bases agree with TRBD2. CDR3: CASNPTSGTYEQYF. In DNA form, the CDR3 reads TGTGCCAGTAACCCGACTAGCGGGACCTACGAGCAGTACTTC.